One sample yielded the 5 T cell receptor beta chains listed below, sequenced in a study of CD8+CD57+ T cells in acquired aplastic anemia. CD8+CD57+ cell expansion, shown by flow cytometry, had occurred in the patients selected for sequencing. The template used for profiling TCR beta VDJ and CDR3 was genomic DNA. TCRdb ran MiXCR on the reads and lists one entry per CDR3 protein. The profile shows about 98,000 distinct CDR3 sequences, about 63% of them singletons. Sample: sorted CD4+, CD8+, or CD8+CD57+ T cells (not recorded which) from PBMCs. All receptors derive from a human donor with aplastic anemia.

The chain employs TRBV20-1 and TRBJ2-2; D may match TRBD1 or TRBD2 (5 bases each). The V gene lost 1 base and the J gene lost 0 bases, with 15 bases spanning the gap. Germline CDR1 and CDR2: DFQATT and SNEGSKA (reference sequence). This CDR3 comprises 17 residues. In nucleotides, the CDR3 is TGCAGTGCTAGAGCGAGCGAGGGACCTACGAACACCGGGGAGCTGTTTTTT. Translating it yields CSARASEGPTNTGELFF.

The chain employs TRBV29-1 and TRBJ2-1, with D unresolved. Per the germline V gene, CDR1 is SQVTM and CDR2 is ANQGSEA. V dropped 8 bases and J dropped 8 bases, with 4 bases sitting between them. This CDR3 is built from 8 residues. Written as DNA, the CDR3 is TGCAGCCCCGATGAGCAGTTCTTC. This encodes CSPDEQFF.

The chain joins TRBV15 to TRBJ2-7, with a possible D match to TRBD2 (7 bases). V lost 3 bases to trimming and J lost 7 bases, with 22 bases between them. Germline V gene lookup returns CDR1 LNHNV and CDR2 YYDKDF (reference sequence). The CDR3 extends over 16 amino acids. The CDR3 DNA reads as TGTGCCACCAGCAGCCAATGGGGGGGGGCCGGCTATGAGCAGTACTTC. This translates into CATSSQWGGAGYEQYF.

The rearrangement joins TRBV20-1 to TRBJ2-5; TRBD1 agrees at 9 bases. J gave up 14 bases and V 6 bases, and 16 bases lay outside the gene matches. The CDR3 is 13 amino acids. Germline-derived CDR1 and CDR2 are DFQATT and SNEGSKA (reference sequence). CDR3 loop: CSAPRTGEETRYF. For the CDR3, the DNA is TGCAGTGCCCCTAGGACAGGGGAAGAGACCCGATACTTC.

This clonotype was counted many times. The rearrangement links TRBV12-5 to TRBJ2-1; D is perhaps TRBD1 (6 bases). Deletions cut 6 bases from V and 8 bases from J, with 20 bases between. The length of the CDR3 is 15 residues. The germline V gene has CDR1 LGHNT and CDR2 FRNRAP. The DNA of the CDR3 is TGTGCTAGTGGACGGACAGTCTGGGATGGGGATGAGCAGTTCTTC. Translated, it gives CASGRTVWDGDEQFF.